A single sample is the source of the 11 T cell receptor beta chains below, sequenced in a study of blood T cells in healthy people across ages. A second PCR, run for roughly 7 to 11 cycles, used a sample-barcoded 5' primer plus a J-beta primer mix. TCRdb re-called the 5' RACE reads through MiXCR, storing one row per CDR3 protein. The sample lists hundreds of thousands of distinct CDR3 sequences, about 52% seen once, with roughly 31% in the top ten. Sequenced: blood. The receptors originated from a woman in her sixties or seventies in good health.

The chain uses TRBV7-9 and TRBJ2-5; TRBD2 aligns across 10 bases. Trimming took 4 bases from V and 6 from J; bases not matched to a gene: 5. Germline V gives CDR1 SEHNR, CDR2 FQNEAQ (reference sequence). The CDR3 contains 14 residues. CDR3 DNA sequence: TGTGCCAGCAGCTCCTTAGCGGGAGGAAAGACCCAGTACTTC. This gives the protein CASSSLAGGKTQYF.

This clonotype has at least ten counts. The chain links TRBV20-1 to TRBJ2-7; D could derive from TRBD1 or TRBD2 (5 bases each). The CDR3 covers 11 residues. Germline V gene sequence: CDR1 DFQATT, CDR2 SNEGSKA (reference sequence). The chain's CDR3 is CRVGDSYEQYF. CDR3 DNA sequence: TGCAGGGTGGGGGACTCCTACGAGCAGTACTTC.

This clonotype was counted a few times. The chain links TRBV19 to TRBJ2-7, with TRBD1 matching 7 bases. This CDR3 is built from 14 residues. CDR1 and CDR2 (germline): LNHDA, SQIVND (reference sequence). V lost 5 bases, J lost 6 bases, and 10 bases stayed unmatched. In nucleotides, the CDR3 is TGTGCCAGTAGTCAGAAGACAGGGCCTCTCGAGCAGTACTTC. This codes for CASSQKTGPLEQYF. The full variable domain, its missing parts supplied by reference TRBV19 and TRBJ2-7, is DGGITQSPKYLFRKEGQNVTLSCEQNLNHDAMYWYRQDPGQGLRLIYYSQIVNDFQKGDIAEGYSVSREKKESFPLTVTSAQKNPTAFYLCASSQKTGPLEQYFGPGTRLTVT.

J is TRBJ2-3 and V is TRBV5-1, with 10 bases lining up with TRBD1. Germline lookup yields CDR1 SGHRS and CDR2 YFSETQ. This CDR3 spans 16 amino acids. V shed 3 bases, J shed 2 bases, and the junction held 6 bases outside the gene matches. CDR3 DNA: TGCGCCAGCAGCTATGTGACAGGGGGCCTCACAGATACGCAGTATTTT. Its translation is CASSYVTGGLTDTQYF.

V gene TRBV14 combines with J gene TRBJ2-3; TRBD2 aligns across 7 bases. This CDR3 is 20 amino acids long. From germline, CDR1 is SGHDN and CDR2 FVKESK. The junction had 15 bases not matched to a gene; V was cut back by 0 bases and J by 0 bases. CDR3 region: CASSQDPGGSPSGSTDTQYF. The CDR3 nucleotides are TGTGCCAGCAGCCAAGATCCTGGCGGGAGTCCGTCAGGGAGCACAGATACGCAGTATTTT.

V usage is TRBV7-2 and J usage is TRBJ1-5; possibly TRBD1 for D (6 bases). Trimming removed 2 bases from V and 6 bases from J, with 14 bases in between. Germline V gives CDR1 SGHTA, CDR2 FQGNSA. This CDR3 has 15 residues. This CDR3 is CASSLLSGGSQPQHF. The CDR3 nucleotides read TGTGCCAGCAGCTTATTGTCGGGGGGCAGTCAGCCCCAGCATTTT.

This chain joins TRBV27 and TRBJ2-4, with a tentative D call TRBD1 (6 bases). Judging by the DNA end, TRBJ2-7 fits better; the J call may be wrong. The CDR3 contains 11 residues. The germline CDR1 and CDR2 sequences are MNHEY and SMNVEV (reference sequence). The CDR3 nucleotides read TGTGCCACCTCCCAGGGGCGCGAGCAGTACTTC. It yields the protein CATSQGREQYF.

V usage is TRBV4-2 and J usage is TRBJ2-1; 11 nucleotides agree with TRBD2. This CDR3 spans 17 amino acids. The J segment lost 6 bases and the V segment lost 1 base, leaving 8 bases of the junction unmatched. CDR1 is LGHNA, CDR2 YNFKEQ, per germline. The DNA of the CDR3 is TGTGCCAGCAGCCAAGGCTTGACTAGCGGGATTGGCAATGAGCAGTTCTTC. Amino acid sequence: CASSQGLTSGIGNEQFF.

This chain's CDR3 is CACSGRGYEQYF. The CDR3, as DNA: TGTGCCTGTTCCGGCCGCGGGTACGAGCAGTACTTC. This chain links TRBV19 with TRBJ2-7; D is possibly TRBD2 (5 bases). Germline CDR1 reads LNHDA; CDR2 reads SQIVND (reference sequence). Trimming cost V 11 bases and J 4 bases, with 15 bases left between them. This CDR3 is 12 amino acids long.

In its sample, this clonotype was seen a few times. The chain uses TRBV6-7 and TRBJ2-7, with TRBD1 matching 7 bases. TRBV6-7 is an ORF; its function is uncertain. The CDR3 spans 15 residues. The V gene end was trimmed by 2 bases and the J gene end by 3 bases; junction bases not matched to a gene: 7. The CDR3 sequence: CASSYMDRFYYEQYF. In nucleotides, the CDR3 is TGTGCCAGCAGTTACATGGACAGGTTTTACTACGAGCAGTACTTC.

This clonotype was picked up a small number of times. The rearrangement uses TRBV12-3 or TRBV12-4 and TRBJ2-5; D may be TRBD2 (5 bases). V lost 5 bases, J lost 11 bases, and 15 bases lay in between. The CDR3 covers 12 residues. This CDR3 is CASSPQLRRQYF. CDR3 coding DNA: TGTGCCAGCAGTCCCCAACTCCGGAGGCAGTACTTC.